The 26 T cell receptor beta chains reported below all come from one sample, sequenced in a study of T cell responses to AZD1222 COVID-19 vaccine. The assay was immunoSEQ multiplex PCR, and TCRdb's table has in-frame clones only and misses some. The sample lists about 150,000 clones, 85% to 95% occurring once. The specimen comprised peripheral blood, sampled 28 days after the second AZD1222 dose. All receptors derive from an adult who received the AZD1222 COVID-19 vaccine.

This chain joins TRBV29-1 and TRBJ1-1, with TRBD1 matching 7 bases. There are 18 residues in the CDR3. Germline trimming cut 1 base from V and 0 bases from J; bases unmatched to any gene: 14. The germline V gene encodes CDR1 SQVTM and CDR2 ANQGSEA. Here the CDR3 DNA reads TGCAGCGTTGAAGTTTTTGCACAGGGGTTATTTGTGAACACTGAAGCTTTCTTT. It translates to CSVEVFAQGLFVNTEAFF.

The J gene is TRBJ2-1, the V gene TRBV7-8; D gene ambiguous. Trimming took 0 bases from V and 15 from J, leaving 15 bases between them. This CDR3 is built from 13 residues. Germline CDR1 is SGHVS and CDR2 is FQNEAQ. In nucleotides, the CDR3 is TGTGCCAGCAGCTTAGCCCCGGCCCAGCCCGCGTTCTTC. Its translation: CASSLAPAQPAFF.

This rearrangement joins TRBV23-1 to TRBJ2-7; no reliable D call. TRBV23-1 is noted as an ORF with a role that remains uncertain. V shed 3 bases and J shed 1 base, with 16 bases lying between them. The CDR3 sequence is 16 residues long. The CDR3 sequence: CASSHSLGTSSYEQYF. DNA for the CDR3: TGCGCCAGCAGTCATTCTCTGGGTACATCTTCCTACGAGCAGTACTTC.

This chain uses TRBV11-2 with TRBJ2-2; no clear D. CDR1 and CDR2 from the germline V gene are SGHAT and FQNNGV. The CDR3 covers 12 residues. Trimming cost V 3 bases and J 1 base, with 0 bases left between them. The CDR3, as DNA: TGTGCCAGCAGCTTGAACACCGGGGAGCTGTTTTTT. Translated: CASSLNTGELFF.

V gene TRBV7-6 combines with J gene TRBJ1-1; TRBD1 matches at 8 bases. CDR3 length: 16 residues. J gave up 7 bases and V 1 base, and 11 bases lay outside the gene matches. Germline lookup yields CDR1 SGHVS and CDR2 FNYEAQ. CDR3 residues: CASSLVPRTGPLEAFF. CDR3 nucleotide sequence: TGTGCCAGCAGCTTAGTTCCTCGGACAGGGCCGCTTGAAGCTTTCTTT.

The V and J genes are TRBV9 and TRBJ1-2; a weak D match, TRBD1 (5 bases). Germline CDR1 is SGDLS and CDR2 is YYNGEE. The CDR3 runs to 15 residues. The V and J ends lost 4 bases and 0 bases respectively, with 13 bases between them. The CDR3 loop reads CASSKGLGANYGYTF. The CDR3 DNA is TGTGCCAGCAGCAAAGGTTTGGGGGCTAACTATGGCTACACCTTC.

V usage is TRBV5-1 and J usage is TRBJ2-5, with D perhaps matching TRBD2 (6 bases). Germline CDR1 reads SGHRS; CDR2 reads YFSETQ. This CDR3 has 14 amino acids. V was clipped by 2 bases and J by 2 bases, with 10 bases between them. The CDR3 region has the DNA TGCGCCAGCAGCTTTGGGGGGAAGCAAGAGACCCAGTACTTC. It encodes CASSFGGKQETQYF.

This chain joins TRBV5-1 and TRBJ1-3; no reliable D call. Germline V lookup: CDR1 SGHRS, CDR2 YFSETQ. The CDR3 consists of 14 residues. Trimming cost V 5 bases and J 4 bases, with 13 bases left between them. As DNA, the CDR3 is TGCGCCAGCAGGGAAGTGTTAGTCGGAAACACCATATATTTT. Translating gives CASREVLVGNTIYF.

The V gene is TRBV28, the J gene TRBJ2-7; 9 bases fit TRBD2. The CDR3 has 14 amino acids. Germline trimming cut 6 bases from V and 0 bases from J; bases unmatched to any gene: 3. Germline CDR1 MDHEN, CDR2 SYDVKM. The CDR3 reads CASSSSGTSYEQYF. The CDR3 nucleotides read TGTGCCAGCAGCTCTAGCGGGACCTCCTACGAGCAGTACTTC. The whole variable domain, filled in from reference TRBV28 and TRBJ2-7, reads DVKVTQSSRYLVKRTGEKVFLECVQDMDHENMFWYRQDPGLGLRLIYFSYDVKMKEKGDIPEGYSVSREKKERFSLILESASTNQTSMYLCASSSSGTSYEQYFGPGTRLTVT.

The rearrangement joins TRBV10-2 to TRBJ2-7; D not resolved. Per germline, CDR1 WSHSY and CDR2 SAAADI. The CDR3 sequence is 13 residues long. The ends were cut back, 4 bases at V and 2 bases at J, with 9 bases in the middle. The CDR3 DNA reads as TGCGCCAGCAGTGTCGGGCAGCCCTACGAGCAGTACTTC. Its translation: CASSVGQPYEQYF.

The CDR3 region is CASSYYRAGELFF. CDR3 sequence (DNA): TGTGCCAGCAGTTATTATAGGGCCGGGGAGCTGTTTTTT. The chain is built from TRBV6-5 and TRBJ2-2; D ambiguous. The CDR3 has 13 residues. Germline CDR1 MNHEY, CDR2 SVGAGI. V was shortened by 3 bases and J by 6 bases, with 8 bases between the two germline ends.

The CDR3 reads CATREWLYGYTF. DNA for the CDR3: TGTGCTACCAGGGAATGGCTCTATGGCTACACCTTC. The V and J genes are TRBV2 and TRBJ1-2, with a tentative D call TRBD1 (5 bases). Germline-derived CDR1 and CDR2 are SNHLY and FYNNEI. This CDR3 is 12 amino acids long. The variable domain in full, completed from reference TRBV2 and TRBJ1-2, reads EPEVTQTPSHQVTQMGQEVILRCVPISNHLYFYWYRQILGQKVEFLVSFYNNEISEKSEIFDDQFSVERPDGSNFTLKIRSTKLEDSAMYFCATREWLYGYTFGSGTRLTVV.

This clone was observed once. CDR3 amino acids: CASTPDSLYGYTF. The CDR3, as DNA: TGTGCCAGCACCCCGGACAGCCTCTATGGCTACACCTTC. This chain joins TRBV12-3 or TRBV12-4 and TRBJ1-2; TRBD1 might be the D (6 bases). Trimming cost V 7 bases and J 4 bases, with 13 bases left between them. CDR3 length: 13 residues.

J is TRBJ1-1 and V is TRBV7-2, with D maybe TRBD1 (5 bases). V was pared by 5 bases and J by 0 bases, with 19 bases between. Germline-derived CDR1 and CDR2 are SGHTA and FQGNSA. CDR3 length: 17 residues. The CDR3 DNA is TGTGCCAGCAGCACGTCCGGACACACAATCATGAACACTGAAGCTTTCTTT. It is translated as CASSTSGHTIMNTEAFF.

This clone was recorded once. This chain joins TRBV18 and TRBJ1-2; D unresolved. The ends were cut back, 3 bases at V and 2 bases at J, with 10 bases in the middle. CDR1 and CDR2 from the germline V gene are KGHSH and LQKENI. The CDR3 has 14 amino acids. CDR3 nucleotides: TGTGCCAGCTCACCTCAGTCCGAGAACTATGGCTACACCTTC. Protein product: CASSPQSENYGYTF.

Written as DNA, the CDR3 is TGTGCCAGCAGCAACGACAGAGTTTTATATCCATCTTCCTACGAGCAGTACTTC. Residues: CASSNDRVLYPSSYEQYF. V usage is TRBV21-1 and J usage is TRBJ2-7; the listed D gene, TRBD1, was not tested against the DNA. TRBV21-1 is a recognized pseudogene. The CDR3 runs to 18 residues.

The rearrangement joins TRBV30 to TRBJ2-1; D gene ambiguous. The CDR3 consists of 15 residues. The germline V and J ends were trimmed by 0 bases and 7 bases, with 16 bases remaining between them. Germline V gene sequence: CDR1 GTSNPN, CDR2 SVGIG (reference sequence). The CDR3 region has the DNA TGTGCCTGGAGTGTAGGCCAAGCAGGACCTAATGAGCAGTTCTTC. Translation gives CAWSVGQAGPNEQFF. The variable domain in full, with the rest retrieved from reference TRBV30 and TRBJ2-1, is SQTIHQWPATLVQPVGSPLSLECTVEGTSNPNLYWYRQAAGRGLQLLFYSVGIGQISSEVPQNLSASRPQDRQFILSSKKLLLSDSGFYLCAWSVGQAGPNEQFFGPGTRLTVL.

CDR3 sequence: CASSVSGGTNEKLFF. DNA for the CDR3: TGTGCCAGCAGCGTATCGGGGGGAACTAATGAAAAACTGTTTTTT. V is TRBV9 and J is TRBJ1-4; D might be TRBD1 (5 bases). The CDR3 has 15 residues. CDR1 and CDR2 from the germline V gene are SGDLS and YYNGEE. Trimming cost V 1 base and J 1 base, with 8 bases left between them. The full variable domain, its missing parts supplied by reference TRBV9 and TRBJ1-4, is DSGVTQTPKHLITATGQRVTLRCSPRSGDLSVYWYQQSLDQGLQFLIQYYNGEERAKGNILERFSAQQFPDLHSELNLSSLELGDSALYFCASSVSGGTNEKLFFGSGTQLSVL.

The V call is TRBV19, the J call TRBJ2-5; D may correspond to TRBD1 or TRBD2 (5 bases each). The germline gives CDR1 LNHDA, CDR2 SQIVND (reference sequence). This CDR3 region has 17 residues. Trimming cost V 3 bases and J 5 bases, with 22 bases left between them. The chain's CDR3 is CASSIAPGTRAGETQYF. In DNA, the CDR3 is TGTGCCAGTAGTATTGCTCCCGGGACCCGGGCCGGTGAGACCCAGTACTTC. Drawing the rest from reference TRBV19 and TRBJ2-5, the complete variable domain is DGGITQSPKYLFRKEGQNVTLSCEQNLNHDAMYWYRQDPGQGLRLIYYSQIVNDFQKGDIAEGYSVSREKKESFPLTVTSAQKNPTAFYLCASSIAPGTRAGETQYFGPGTRLLVL.

The chain links TRBV19 to TRBJ2-7, with D hard to call. This CDR3 contains 14 residues. V dropped 3 bases and J dropped 1 base, with 10 bases sitting between them. Germline CDR1 is LNHDA and CDR2 is SQIVND (reference sequence). The CDR3 sequence is CASSIGPRSYEQYF. CDR3 DNA sequence: TGTGCCAGTAGTATCGGCCCTAGATCCTACGAGCAGTACTTC.

The chain links TRBV19 to TRBJ1-1; no firm D call. Trimming removed 10 bases at V and 5 bases at J, with 11 bases between. CDR3 size: 11 residues. The germline V gene encodes CDR1 LNHDA and CDR2 SQIVND (reference sequence). CDR3 in DNA: TGTGCCACCCTGCGAGGTACTGAAGCTTTCTTT. It codes for CATLRGTEAFF.

The chain is built from TRBV5-1 and TRBJ2-1, with 8 bases aligning to TRBD2. This CDR3 region has 16 residues. Germline V gene sequence: CDR1 SGHRS, CDR2 YFSETQ. V shed 4 bases, J shed 4 bases, and the junction held 10 bases outside the gene matches. The CDR3 loop reads CASSVDLGGVYNEQFF. CDR3 DNA: TGCGCCAGCAGCGTGGACCTCGGGGGGGTTTACAATGAGCAGTTCTTC.

This clone was observed a handful of times. The V gene is TRBV7-6, the J gene TRBJ2-1; the match to TRBD2 covers 10 bases. The V and J ends lost 5 bases and 4 bases, in that order; junction bases with no gene match: 11. This CDR3 is 17 amino acids long. Germline V gene lookup returns CDR1 SGHVS and CDR2 FNYEAQ. This CDR3 is CASSPSSSGSRYNEQFF. CDR3 coding DNA: TGTGCCAGCAGCCCTAGCTCTAGCGGGAGTAGATACAATGAGCAGTTCTTC. Full variable domain (outside the CDR3, taken from reference TRBV7-6 and TRBJ2-1): GAGVSQSPRYKVTKRGQDVALRCDPISGHVSLYWYRQALGQGPEFLTYFNYEAQQDKSGLPNDRFSAERPEGSISTLTIQRTEQRDSAMYRCASSPSSSGSRYNEQFFGPGTRLTVL.

V gene TRBV3-1 (or the pseudogene TRBV3-2) combines with J gene TRBJ1-4; no clear D. Trimming left V 3 bases short and J 8 bases short, with 13 bases between. There are 14 residues in the CDR3. Germline V gives CDR1 LGHDT, CDR2 YNNKEL (reference sequence). The CDR3 DNA is TGTGCCAGCAGCCACGCATTAGGTAAAGAAAAACTGTTTTTT. Its translation is CASSHALGKEKLFF.

The rearrangement joins TRBV6-4 to TRBJ1-2; 7 positions agree with TRBD1. This CDR3 comprises 14 residues. With V trimmed by 0 bases and J by 4 bases, 2 bases remained unmatched. Germline V gene sequence: CDR1 MRHNA, CDR2 SNTAGT. The CDR3 sequence: CASSDSAGGYGYTF. CDR3 nucleotide sequence: TGTGCCAGCAGTGACTCGGCAGGGGGCTATGGCTACACCTTC.

This clone was detected only once. This rearrangement joins TRBV6-5 to TRBJ1-4; D remains ambiguous. V lost 0 bases and J 0 bases, leaving 8 bases between the germline ends. There are 16 residues in the CDR3. CDR1 is MNHEY and CDR2 is SVGAGI in the germline V gene. This chain's CDR3 is CASSYSHFATNEKLFF. CDR3 sequence (DNA): TGTGCCAGCAGTTACTCGCACTTCGCAACTAATGAAAAACTGTTTTTT.